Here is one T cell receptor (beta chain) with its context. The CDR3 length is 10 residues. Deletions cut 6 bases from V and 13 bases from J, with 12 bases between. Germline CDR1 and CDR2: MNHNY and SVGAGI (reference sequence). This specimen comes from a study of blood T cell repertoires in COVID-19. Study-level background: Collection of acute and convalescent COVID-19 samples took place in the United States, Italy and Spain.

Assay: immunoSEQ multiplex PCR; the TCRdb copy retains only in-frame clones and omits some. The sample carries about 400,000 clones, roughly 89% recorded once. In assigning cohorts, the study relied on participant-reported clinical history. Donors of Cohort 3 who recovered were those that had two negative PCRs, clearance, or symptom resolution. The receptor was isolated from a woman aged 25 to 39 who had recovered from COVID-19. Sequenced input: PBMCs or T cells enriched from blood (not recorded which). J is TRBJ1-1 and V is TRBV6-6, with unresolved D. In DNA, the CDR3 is TGTGCCAGCAGCCCGGGAAGCGGTTTCTTT. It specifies CASSPGSGFF.